What follows are 11 T cell receptor beta chains derived from one specimen sequenced in a study of tumor-infiltrating lymphocytes in primary liver carcinoma. Constant-region priming of around 500 ng total RNA yielded TCR beta cDNA. ARM-PCR was slightly modified, and three nested multiplex PCR rounds with it gave rise to the TCR beta libraries. The first two PCR rounds used TRBV1-TRBV30 primers with a Cbeta primer, around 10 cycles each. TCRdb called the multiplex PCR reads again in MiXCR, with one record for every CDR3 protein. The profile shows about 41,000 distinct CDR3 sequences, over 70% of them singletons. The source material, roughly 18-30 mg of unsorted bulk tissue, was used to co-extract RNA and DNA. Sample: liver tumor tissue from sampling region 2. Subset of the sample: tumor region T2, inferior pole. These TCRs come from a man aged 40-49 years with primary liver carcinoma and hepatitis B virus infection.

This clonotype occurred many times. The CDR3 is CASSEAPTGAPHEQYF. CDR3 in DNA: TGTGCCAGCAGTGAAGCCCCGACAGGGGCGCCCCACGAGCAGTACTTC. This sequence joins TRBV6-1 and TRBJ2-7; 8 bases are shared with TRBD1. The CDR3 is made up of 16 amino acids. Germline V gene data show CDR1 as MNHNS and CDR2 as SASEGT. Losses at the gene ends were 0 bases for V and 5 bases for J; bases not matched to a gene: 9.

Notes on this clonotype: At one boundary the junction diverges from the germline segment, which might be a read error. This rearrangement joins TRBV28 to TRBJ1-2, with 9 nucleotides matching TRBD1. CDR3 size: 13 residues. Germline CDR1 and CDR2: MDHEN and SYDVKM. DNA for the CDR3: TGTGCCAGTAGCCGACAGGGGGTAGAGGGCTACGCCTTC. It encodes CASSRQGVEGYAF.

Comments on this clonotype: Its ends do not fully match the called genes, so a read error is possible. V and J are TRBV28 and TRBJ1-4; D is possibly TRBD1 (5 bases). Per the germline V gene, CDR1 is MDHEN and CDR2 is SYDVKM. The CDR3 runs to 20 residues. In DNA, the CDR3 is TGTGCCAGCAGTTTAATAGGTCTGGTGATTACGGGGGTCCAGAATGAAATACTGTTTTTT. Translating it yields CASSLIGLVITGVQNEILFF.

This clonotype is medium-sized. DNA of the CDR3: TGCGCCAGCAGCCAGGAACTGGAGGTCCCTCCCTACAATGAGCAGTTCTTC. It specifies CASSQELEVPPYNEQFF. V usage is TRBV4-1 and J usage is TRBJ2-1; D may be TRBD2 (5 bases). In germline, CDR1 is MGHRA, CDR2 YSYEKL. Trimming took off 3 bases at V and 2 bases at J, with 17 bases between the two ends. CDR3 size: 17 residues.

This clonotype was counted ten times or more. The V gene is TRBV7-9, the J gene TRBJ1-1; D unclear. The CDR3 has 12 amino acids. Trimming shortened V by 5 bases and J by 5 bases, and 9 bases separated the two germline ends. Germline V gives CDR1 SEHNR, CDR2 FQNEAQ (reference sequence). The CDR3 bases are TGTGCCAGCAGCCGTCCGGAGACTGAAGCTTTCTTT. Protein: CASSRPETEAFF.

Concerning this clonotype: As the CDR3 is not closed by the conserved phenylalanine or tryptophan, this likely results from a read error. The DNA is omitted, as the CDR3 cannot be located on it reliably, and the CDR3 follows TCRdb's listing. The rearrangement links TRBV11-2 to TRBJ2-7; the tabulated D call, TRBD2, remains unverified against the DNA. Germline V CDR1 and CDR2: SGHAT, FQNNGV. The CDR3 region is 14 residues in length, termini included. The CDR3 region is CASSLGQGIYEQYY.

As for this clonotype: Compared with germline, one end of the junction differs, possibly owing to a read error. The chain is built from TRBV5-5 and TRBJ1-2; a weak D match, TRBD1 (6 bases). Germline values: CDR1 SGHKS, CDR2 YYEKEE (reference sequence). This CDR3 region has 16 residues. The DNA for the CDR3 is TGCGCTAGCGGCCCTCACCCGGACAGAACTAACTATGGCTACACCTTC. Translation: CASGPHPDRTNYGYTF.

V and J are TRBV4-3 and TRBJ2-3, with D possibly matching TRBD2 (5 bases). The CDR3 is 15 amino acids. CDR1 and CDR2 from the germline V gene are LGHNA and YSLEER. Trimming pared 0 bases from V and 5 bases from J, leaving 12 bases between. The CDR3 bases are TGCGCCAGCAGCCAAGATGCCCGGGAAAGAGATACGCAGTATTTT. It encodes CASSQDARERDTQYF.

This clonotype was picked up one time. The junction does not match germline at one end; this may be a read error. V is TRBV6-5 and J is TRBJ2-3; 9 bases fit TRBD2. Germline assignment: CDR1 MNHEY and CDR2 SVGAGI. The length of the CDR3 is 17 residues. CDR3 nucleotides: TGTCTCAGCAATTCACTCCCCCTAAGCGGGGGGACAGATAGGCAGTATTTT. It translates to CLSNSLPLSGGTDRQYF.

The V call is TRBV29-1, the J call TRBJ2-3; D is uncertain. This CDR3 comprises 16 residues. Germline V lookup: CDR1 SQVTM, CDR2 ANQGSEA. The CDR3 nucleotides read TGCATCGTAGCTGGAGTGGACGGACGTAACACAGATACGCAGTATTTT. It codes for CIVAGVDGRNTDTQYF.

As regards this clonotype: At one boundary the junction diverges from the germline segment, which might be a read error. The chain employs TRBV7-9 and TRBJ2-7, with no clear D. Germline V gives CDR1 SEHNR, CDR2 FQNEAQ (reference sequence). The CDR3 spans 13 residues. The CDR3 DNA reads as TGTGTCAGCAGCTTAGGAGACGGGTACGAGCACTACTTC. It yields the protein CVSSLGDGYEHYF. Drawing the rest from reference TRBV7-9 and TRBJ2-7, the complete variable domain is DTGVSQNPRHKITKRGQNVTFRCDPISEHNRLYWYRQTLGQGPEFLTYFQNEAQLEKSRLLSDRFSAERPKGSFSTLEIQRTEQGDSAMYLCVSSLGDGYEHYFGPGTRLTVT.